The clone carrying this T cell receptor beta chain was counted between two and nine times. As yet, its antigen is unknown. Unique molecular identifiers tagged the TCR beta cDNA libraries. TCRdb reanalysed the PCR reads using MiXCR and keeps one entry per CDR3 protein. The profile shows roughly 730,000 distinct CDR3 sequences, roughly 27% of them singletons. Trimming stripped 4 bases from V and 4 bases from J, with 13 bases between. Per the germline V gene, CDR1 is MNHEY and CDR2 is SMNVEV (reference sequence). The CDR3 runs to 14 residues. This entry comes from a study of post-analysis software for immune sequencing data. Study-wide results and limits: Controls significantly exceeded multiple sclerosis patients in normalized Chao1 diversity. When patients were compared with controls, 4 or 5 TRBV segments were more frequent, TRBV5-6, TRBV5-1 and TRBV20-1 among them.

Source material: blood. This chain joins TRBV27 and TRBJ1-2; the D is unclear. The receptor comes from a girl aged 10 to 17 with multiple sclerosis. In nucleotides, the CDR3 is TGTGCCAGCAGTTCTCTACCCCGTGGCTATGGCTACACCTTC. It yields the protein CASSSLPRGYGYTF.